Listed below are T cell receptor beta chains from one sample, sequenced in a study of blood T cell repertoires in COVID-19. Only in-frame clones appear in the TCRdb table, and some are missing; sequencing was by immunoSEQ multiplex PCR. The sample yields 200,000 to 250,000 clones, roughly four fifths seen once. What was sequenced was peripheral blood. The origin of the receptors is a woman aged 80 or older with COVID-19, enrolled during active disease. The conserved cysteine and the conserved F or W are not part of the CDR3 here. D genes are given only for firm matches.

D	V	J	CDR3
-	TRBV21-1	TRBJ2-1	ARAGQRGASVYNEQF
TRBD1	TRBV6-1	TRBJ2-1	ASSEATGYNEQF
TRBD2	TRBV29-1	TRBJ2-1	SVSSGRALNEQF
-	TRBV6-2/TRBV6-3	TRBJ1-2	ASSYGEGGGYT
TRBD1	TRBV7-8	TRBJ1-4	ASSEGQWIEKLF
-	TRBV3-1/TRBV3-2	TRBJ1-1	ASSLLREGAEAF
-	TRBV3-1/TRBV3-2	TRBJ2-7	ASSQSTLGGAEQY
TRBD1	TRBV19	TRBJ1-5	ASSSQTGGRSQH
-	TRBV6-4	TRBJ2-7	ASRGGQFSEQY
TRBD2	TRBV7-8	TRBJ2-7	ASSLAMSGSRHEQY
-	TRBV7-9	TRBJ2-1	ASSLLGHNEQF
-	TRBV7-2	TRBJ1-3	ASSTHIISGNTIY
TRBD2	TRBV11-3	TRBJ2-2	ASSFAGGQTGELF
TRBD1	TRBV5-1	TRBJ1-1	ASSYGQGGRDTEAF
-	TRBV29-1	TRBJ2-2	SVNRGTGELF
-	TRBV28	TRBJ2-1	ASSLYGRGQGSYNEQF
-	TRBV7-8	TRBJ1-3	ASSLTGTLGNPIY
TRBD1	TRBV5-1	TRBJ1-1	ASSLGQDTEAF
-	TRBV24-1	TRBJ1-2	ATSDSANYGYT
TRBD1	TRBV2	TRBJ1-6	ASRPGTGENSPLH
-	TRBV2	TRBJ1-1	ASRPPRVMNTEAF
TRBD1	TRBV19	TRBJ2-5	ASSLDGTVRETQY
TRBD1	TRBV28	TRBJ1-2	ASSSPGQGVSYT
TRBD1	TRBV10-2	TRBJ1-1	ASSDDRGWGTEAF
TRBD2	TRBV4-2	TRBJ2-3	ASSQVFLAGGRGADTQY
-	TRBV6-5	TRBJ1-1	ASSYSTGLGEEAF
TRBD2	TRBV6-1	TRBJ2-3	ASSETRTSAGGLDTQY
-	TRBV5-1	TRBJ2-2	ASSTQSGELF
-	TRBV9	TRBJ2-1	ASSSDLTPYNEQF
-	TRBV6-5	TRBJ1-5	ARPPGDRPAGPQH
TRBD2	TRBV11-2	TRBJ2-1	ASSSPGLAGQGHYNEQF
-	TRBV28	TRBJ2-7	ASSPPRGYEQY
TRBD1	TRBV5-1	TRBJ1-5	ASSPLGTGRGQPQH
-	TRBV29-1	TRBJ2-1	SVDTTDSSYNEQF
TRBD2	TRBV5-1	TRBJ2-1	ASRSGTSGINEQF
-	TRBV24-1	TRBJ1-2	ATSDSGRDKGYT
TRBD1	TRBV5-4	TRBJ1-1	ASSLGTGRLLTEAF
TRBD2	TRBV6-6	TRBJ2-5	ASRRAGNPGETQY
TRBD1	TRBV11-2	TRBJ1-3	ASSSRQGVELIAGNTIY
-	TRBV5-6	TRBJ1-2	ASSLRSRGSYT
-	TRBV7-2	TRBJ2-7	ASSLDFFSVQY
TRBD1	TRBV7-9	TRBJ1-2	ASRTGEGYT
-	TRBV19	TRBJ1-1	ASSAGQQNTEAF
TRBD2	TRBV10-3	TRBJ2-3	AISPGLDSDTQY
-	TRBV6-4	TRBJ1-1	ASSGWQGTEAF
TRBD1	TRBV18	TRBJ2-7	ASSPLGTEAYEQY
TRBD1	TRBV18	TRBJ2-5	ASSPGRDRAETQY
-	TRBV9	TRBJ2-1	ASSVTSSYNEQF
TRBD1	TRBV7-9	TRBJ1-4	ASSLRQGGEKLF
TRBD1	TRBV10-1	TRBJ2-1	ASSWGQGGFSEQF
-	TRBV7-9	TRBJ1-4	ASSQDTGYNEKLF
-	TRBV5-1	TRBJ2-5	ASSSRVGETQY
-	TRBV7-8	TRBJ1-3	ASSLVPQAGNTIY
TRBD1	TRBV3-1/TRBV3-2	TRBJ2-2	ASSLTRGHTGELF
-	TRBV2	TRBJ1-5	ASSEGVTPQH
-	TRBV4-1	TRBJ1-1	ASSQEFLAGRGTEAF
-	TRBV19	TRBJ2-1	ASSFSRYNEQF
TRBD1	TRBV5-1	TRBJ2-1	ASKVGTVSYNEQF
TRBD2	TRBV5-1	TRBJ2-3	ASSLMGLATDTQY